The clone carrying this T cell receptor (beta chain) has more than one count but fewer than ten. What it binds is unknown. This specimen belongs to a study of identical twins. Study-level points and caveats: Partial confounding of zero-insertion analyses by invariant MAIT and iNKT cells was possible. Compared with models, monozygotic twins showed more out-of-frame TCR alpha sharing.

V shed 2 bases and J 8 bases; nucleotides not matched to a gene: 12. The CDR3 covers 16 residues. Germline CDR1 is SEHNR and CDR2 is FQNEAQ (reference sequence). TCRdb independently ran MiXCR on the 5' RACE reads; one entry per CDR3 protein. The table shows 310,000 or so distinct CDR3 sequences, with about 8.1% occurring only once. These data were also filed under a second study, of yellow fever vaccine responses in identical twins.

The sequenced sample consisted of memory (CD45RO+) T cells sorted from blood. The rearrangement joins TRBV7-9 to TRBJ2-1; 7 nucleotides line up with TRBD2. The receptor was derived from a woman aged 18-29 years in good health. The CDR3 is CASSLYGGRIVDEQFF. For the CDR3, the DNA is TGTGCCAGCAGCTTATACGGCGGGAGAATAGTGGATGAGCAGTTCTTC.